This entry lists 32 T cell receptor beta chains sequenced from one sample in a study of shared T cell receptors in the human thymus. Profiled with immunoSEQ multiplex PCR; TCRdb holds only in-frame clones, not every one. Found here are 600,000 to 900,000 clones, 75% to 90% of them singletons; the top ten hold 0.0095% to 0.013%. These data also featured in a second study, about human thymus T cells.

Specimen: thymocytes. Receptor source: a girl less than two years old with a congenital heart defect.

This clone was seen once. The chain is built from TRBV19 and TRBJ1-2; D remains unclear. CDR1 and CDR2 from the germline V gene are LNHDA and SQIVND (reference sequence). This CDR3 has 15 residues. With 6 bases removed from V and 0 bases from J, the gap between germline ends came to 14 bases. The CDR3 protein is CASRPPGRANYGYTF. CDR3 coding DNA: TGTGCCAGTAGGCCTCCGGGGAGAGCTAACTATGGCTACACCTTC.

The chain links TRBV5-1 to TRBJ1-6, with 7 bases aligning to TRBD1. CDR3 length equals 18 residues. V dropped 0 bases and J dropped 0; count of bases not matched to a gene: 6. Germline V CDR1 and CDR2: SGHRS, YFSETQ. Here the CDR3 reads CASSLAPGGSSYNSPLHF. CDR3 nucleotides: TGCGCCAGCAGCTTGGCCCCAGGGGGGAGCTCCTATAATTCACCCCTCCACTTT.

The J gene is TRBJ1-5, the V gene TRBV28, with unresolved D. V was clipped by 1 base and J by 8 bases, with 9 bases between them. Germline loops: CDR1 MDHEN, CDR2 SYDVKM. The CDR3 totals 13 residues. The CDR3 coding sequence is TGTGCCAGCAGTTTATACCCCGGGGAGCCCCAGCATTTT. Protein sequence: CASSLYPGEPQHF.

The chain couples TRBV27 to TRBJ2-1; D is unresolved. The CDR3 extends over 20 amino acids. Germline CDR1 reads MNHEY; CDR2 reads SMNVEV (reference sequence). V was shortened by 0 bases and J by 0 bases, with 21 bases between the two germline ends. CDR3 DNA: TGTGCCAGCAGTTTATCAGCAGGCCCAAACTCTAACAGCTCCTACAATGAGCAGTTCTTC. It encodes CASSLSAGPNSNSSYNEQFF.

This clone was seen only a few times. CDR3 loop: CASSQERKRGDGNTIYF. The CDR3 coding sequence is TGTGCCAGCAGCCAAGAACGGAAAAGGGGTGATGGAAACACCATATATTTT. The rearrangement links TRBV14 to TRBJ1-3; possibly TRBD1 for D (5 bases). Deletions cut 0 bases from V and 3 bases from J, with 15 bases between. Germline values: CDR1 SGHDN, CDR2 FVKESK. The CDR3 loop spans 17 amino acids.

The DNA for the CDR3 is TGTGCCAGCAGGACATATTACAGGGTGGGCAACTATGGCTACACCTTC. This gives the protein CASRTYYRVGNYGYTF. The chain carries TRBV7-9 and TRBJ1-2, with D perhaps matching TRBD1 (6 bases). Trimming shortened V by 6 bases and J by 2 bases, and 19 bases separated the two germline ends. This CDR3 has 16 amino acids. Germline loops: CDR1 SEHNR, CDR2 FQNEAQ (reference sequence).

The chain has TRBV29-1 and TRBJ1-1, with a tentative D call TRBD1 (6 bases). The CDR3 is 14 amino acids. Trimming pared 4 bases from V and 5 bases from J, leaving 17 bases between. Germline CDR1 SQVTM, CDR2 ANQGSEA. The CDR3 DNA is TGCAGCGTTGGATTAGACTCAACAGGGACTGAAGCTTTCTTT. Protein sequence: CSVGLDSTGTEAFF.

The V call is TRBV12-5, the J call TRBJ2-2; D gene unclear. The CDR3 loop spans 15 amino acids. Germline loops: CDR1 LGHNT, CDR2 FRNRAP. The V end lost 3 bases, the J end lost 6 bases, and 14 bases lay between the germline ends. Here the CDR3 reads CASGFILTDAGELFF. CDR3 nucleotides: TGTGCTAGTGGTTTCATTTTAACAGACGCCGGGGAGCTGTTTTTT. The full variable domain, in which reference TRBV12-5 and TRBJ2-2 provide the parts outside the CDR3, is DARVTQTPRHKVTEMGQEVTMRCQPILGHNTVFWYRQTMMQGLELLAYFRNRAPLDDSGMPKDRFSAEMPDATLATLKIQPSEPRDSAVYFCASGFILTDAGELFFGEGSRLTVL.

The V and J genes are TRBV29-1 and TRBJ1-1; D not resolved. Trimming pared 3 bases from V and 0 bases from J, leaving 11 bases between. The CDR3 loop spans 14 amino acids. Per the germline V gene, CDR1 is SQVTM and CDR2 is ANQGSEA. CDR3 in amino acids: CSVDGEAVNTEAFF. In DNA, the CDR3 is TGCAGCGTTGATGGGGAGGCCGTGAACACTGAAGCTTTCTTT.

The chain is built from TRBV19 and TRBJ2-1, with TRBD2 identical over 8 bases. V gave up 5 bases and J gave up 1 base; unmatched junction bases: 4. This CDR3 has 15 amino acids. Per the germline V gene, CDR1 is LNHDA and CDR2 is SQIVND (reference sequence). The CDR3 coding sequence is TGTGCCAGTAGTCGCGGGGGGCTTTCCTACAATGAGCAGTTCTTC. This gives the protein CASSRGGLSYNEQFF.

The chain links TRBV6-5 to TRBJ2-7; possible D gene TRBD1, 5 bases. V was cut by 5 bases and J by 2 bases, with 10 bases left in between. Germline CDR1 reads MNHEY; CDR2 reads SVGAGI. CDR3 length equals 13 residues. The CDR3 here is CASSGRVPYEQYF. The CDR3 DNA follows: TGTGCCAGCAGTGGCAGGGTGCCCTACGAGCAGTACTTC.

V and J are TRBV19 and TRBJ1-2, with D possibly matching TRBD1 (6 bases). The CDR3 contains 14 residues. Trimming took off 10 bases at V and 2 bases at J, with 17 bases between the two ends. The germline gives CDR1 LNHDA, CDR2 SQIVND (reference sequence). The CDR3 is CATTGPQGNYGYTF. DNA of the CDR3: TGTGCCACCACCGGCCCACAGGGAAACTATGGCTACACCTTC.

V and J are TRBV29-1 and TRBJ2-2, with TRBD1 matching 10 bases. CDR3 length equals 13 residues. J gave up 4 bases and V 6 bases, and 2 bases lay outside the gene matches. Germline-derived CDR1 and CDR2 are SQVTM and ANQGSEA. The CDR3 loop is CSVGQGSTGELFF. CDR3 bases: TGCAGCGTGGGACAGGGGTCCACCGGGGAGCTGTTTTTT.

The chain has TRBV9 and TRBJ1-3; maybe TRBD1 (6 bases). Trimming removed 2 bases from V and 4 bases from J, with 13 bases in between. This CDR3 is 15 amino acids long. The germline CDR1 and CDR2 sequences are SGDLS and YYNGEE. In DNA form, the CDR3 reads TGTGCCAGCAGCGTTACCCGGGACACGGGAAACACCATATATTTT. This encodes CASSVTRDTGNTIYF.

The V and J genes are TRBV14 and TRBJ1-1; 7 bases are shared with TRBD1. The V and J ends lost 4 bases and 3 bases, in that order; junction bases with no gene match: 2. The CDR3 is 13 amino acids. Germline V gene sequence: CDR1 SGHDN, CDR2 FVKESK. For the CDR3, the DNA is TGTGCCAGCAGCCTAGACAGGGACACTGAAGCTTTCTTT. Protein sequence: CASSLDRDTEAFF.

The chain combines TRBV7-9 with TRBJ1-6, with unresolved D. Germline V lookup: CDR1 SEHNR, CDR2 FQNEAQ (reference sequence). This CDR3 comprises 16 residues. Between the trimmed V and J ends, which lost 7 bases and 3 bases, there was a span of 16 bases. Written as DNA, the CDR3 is TGTGCCAGCACCCCGAGGGAAGGGCTCTATAATTCACCCCTCCACTTT. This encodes CASTPREGLYNSPLHF.

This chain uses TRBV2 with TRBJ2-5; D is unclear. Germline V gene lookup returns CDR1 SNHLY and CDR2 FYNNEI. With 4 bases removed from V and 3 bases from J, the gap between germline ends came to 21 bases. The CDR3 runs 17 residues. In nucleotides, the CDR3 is TGTGCCAGCAGTGTGCCAAACTACCCCCACCATAAAGAGACCCAGTACTTC. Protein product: CASSVPNYPHHKETQYF.

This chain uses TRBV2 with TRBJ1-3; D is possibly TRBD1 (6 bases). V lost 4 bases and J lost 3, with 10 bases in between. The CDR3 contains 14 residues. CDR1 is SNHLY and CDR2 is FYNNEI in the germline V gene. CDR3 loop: CASSVLGGGNTIYF. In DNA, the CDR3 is TGTGCCAGCAGTGTGTTAGGGGGTGGAAACACCATATATTTT.

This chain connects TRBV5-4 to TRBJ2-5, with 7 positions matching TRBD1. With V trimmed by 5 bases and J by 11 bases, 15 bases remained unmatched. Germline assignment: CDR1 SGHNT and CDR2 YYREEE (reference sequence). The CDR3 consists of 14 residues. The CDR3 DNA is TGTGCCAGCAGTCTCGACAGGGACAGATCACTACAGTACTTC. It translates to CASSLDRDRSLQYF.

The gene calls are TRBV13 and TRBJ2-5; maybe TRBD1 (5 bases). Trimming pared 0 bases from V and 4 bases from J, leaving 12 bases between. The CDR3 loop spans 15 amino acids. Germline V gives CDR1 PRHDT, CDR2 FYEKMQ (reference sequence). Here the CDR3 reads CASSLGMGPRETQYF. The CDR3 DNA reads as TGTGCCAGCAGCTTAGGGATGGGGCCCCGAGAGACCCAGTACTTC.

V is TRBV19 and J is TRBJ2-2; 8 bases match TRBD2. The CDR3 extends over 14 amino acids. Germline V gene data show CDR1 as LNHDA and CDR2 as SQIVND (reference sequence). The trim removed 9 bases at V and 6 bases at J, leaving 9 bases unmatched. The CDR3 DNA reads TGTGCCAGCCTTAGCGGGGTTCGACCCGGGGAGCTGTTTTTT. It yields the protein CASLSGVRPGELFF.

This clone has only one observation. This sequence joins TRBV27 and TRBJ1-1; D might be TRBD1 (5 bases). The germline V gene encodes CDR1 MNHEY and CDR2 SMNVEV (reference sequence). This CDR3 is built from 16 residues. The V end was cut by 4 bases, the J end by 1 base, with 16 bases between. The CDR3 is CASSSYPNDRNTEAFF. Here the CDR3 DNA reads TGTGCCAGCAGTTCGTATCCTAATGACAGGAACACTGAAGCTTTCTTT.

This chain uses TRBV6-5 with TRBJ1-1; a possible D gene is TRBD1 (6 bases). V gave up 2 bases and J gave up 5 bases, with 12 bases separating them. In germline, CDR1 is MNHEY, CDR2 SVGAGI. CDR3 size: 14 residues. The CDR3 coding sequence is TGTGCCAGCAGTTACGGCAGGGGTGGGACTGAAGCTTTCTTT. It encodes CASSYGRGGTEAFF.

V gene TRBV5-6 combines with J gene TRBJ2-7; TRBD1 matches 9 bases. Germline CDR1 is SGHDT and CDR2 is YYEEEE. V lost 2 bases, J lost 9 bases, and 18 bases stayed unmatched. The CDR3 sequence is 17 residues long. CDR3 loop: CASSFRDREYPLAMQYF. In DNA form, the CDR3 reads TGTGCCAGCAGCTTCCGGGACAGGGAATACCCGCTGGCGATGCAGTACTTC.

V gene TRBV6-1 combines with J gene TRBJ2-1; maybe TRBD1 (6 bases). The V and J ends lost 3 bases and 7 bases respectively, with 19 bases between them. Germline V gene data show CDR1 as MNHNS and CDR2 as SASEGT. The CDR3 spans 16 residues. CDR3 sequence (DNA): TGTGCCAGCAGTGACAGGGGAATCGAACTTGGGAATGAGCAGTTCTTC. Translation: CASSDRGIELGNEQFF.

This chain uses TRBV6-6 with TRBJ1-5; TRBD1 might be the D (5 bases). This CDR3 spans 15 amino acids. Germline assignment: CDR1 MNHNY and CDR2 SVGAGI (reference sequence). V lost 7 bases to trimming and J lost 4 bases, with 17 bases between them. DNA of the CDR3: TGTGCCAGCACTCCACACCAGCGGGGGAATCAGCCCCAGCATTTT. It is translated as CASTPHQRGNQPQHF.

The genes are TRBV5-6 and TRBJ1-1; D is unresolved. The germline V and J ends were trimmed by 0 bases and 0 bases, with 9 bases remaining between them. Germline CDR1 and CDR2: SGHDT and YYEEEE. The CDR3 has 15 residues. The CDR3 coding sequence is TGTGCCAGCAGCTTGGATGAGGGAATGAACACTGAAGCTTTCTTT. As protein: CASSLDEGMNTEAFF.

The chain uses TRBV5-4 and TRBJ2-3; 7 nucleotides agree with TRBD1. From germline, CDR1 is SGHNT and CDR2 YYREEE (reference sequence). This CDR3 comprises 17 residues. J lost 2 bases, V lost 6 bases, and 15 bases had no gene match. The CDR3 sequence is CASNLYPGQNHTDTQYF. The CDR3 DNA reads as TGTGCCAGCAACCTTTACCCGGGACAGAATCACACAGATACGCAGTATTTT.

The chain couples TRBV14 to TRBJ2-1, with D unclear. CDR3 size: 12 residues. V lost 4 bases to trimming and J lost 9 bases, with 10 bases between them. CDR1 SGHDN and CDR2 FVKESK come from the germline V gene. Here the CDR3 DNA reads TGTGCCAGCAGCCCTCAGGCGCGTGAGCAGTTCTTC. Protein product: CASSPQAREQFF.

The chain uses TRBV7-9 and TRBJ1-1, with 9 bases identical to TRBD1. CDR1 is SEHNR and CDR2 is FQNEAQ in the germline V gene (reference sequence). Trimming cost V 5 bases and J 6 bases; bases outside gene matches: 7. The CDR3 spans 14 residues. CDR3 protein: CASSIPGQGAEAFF. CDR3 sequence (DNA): TGTGCCAGCAGCATACCGGGACAGGGTGCTGAAGCTTTCTTT.

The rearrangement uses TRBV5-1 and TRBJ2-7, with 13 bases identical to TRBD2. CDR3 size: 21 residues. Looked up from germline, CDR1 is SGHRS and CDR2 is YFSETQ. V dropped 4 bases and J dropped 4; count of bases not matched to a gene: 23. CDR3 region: CASSHPPTRTSGGQMLYEQYF. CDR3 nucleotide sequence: TGCGCCAGCAGCCATCCCCCCACTAGGACTAGCGGGGGACAGATGCTTTACGAGCAGTACTTC.

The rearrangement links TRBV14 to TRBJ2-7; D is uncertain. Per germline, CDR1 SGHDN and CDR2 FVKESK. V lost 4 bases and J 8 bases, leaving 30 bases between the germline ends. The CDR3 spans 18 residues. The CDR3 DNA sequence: TGTGCCAGCAGCCCCGAGAGACACTTCTTCCCTACGACCTCACAGCAGTACTTC. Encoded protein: CASSPERHFFPTTSQQYF.